This is a list of T cell receptor beta chains from one sample in a study of shared clonotypes between healthy human individuals. The method was immunoSEQ multiplex PCR; TCRdb's version includes in-frame clones alone and lacks a portion of them. The data contain some 2 million clones, around 96% of them singletons. Specimen: naive CD8+ T cells sorted from blood. The receptors originated from a man between 18 and 35 years old in good health. Both conserved end residues are part of each CDR3. A D gene is named only where the DNA matches it firmly. Size tells how often a clone was seen (once, few, many) or the class of an expanded clone, and some rows leave it out.

j_gene,d_gene,abundance,v_gene,CDR3nt,CDR3aa
TRBJ2-7,-,-,TRBV27,TGTGCCAGCAGTTTAATTTGGGGTTACGAGCAGTACTTC,CASSLIWGYEQYF
TRBJ2-7,TRBD2,-,TRBV4-1,TGCGCCAGCAGCCAGGGGACTAGCGGAGTGGGGGAGCAGTACTTC,CASSQGTSGVGEQYF
TRBJ2-7,-,-,TRBV27,TGTGCCAGCAGTTTTAAATTAGTCTGGGACGGCTCCTACGAGCAGTACTTC,CASSFKLVWDGSYEQYF
TRBJ2-7,-,-,TRBV7-7,TGTGCTAGCAGCTCCGCAGGTAGCTCCTACGAGCAGTACTTC,CASSSAGSSYEQYF
TRBJ2-3,TRBD1,once,TRBV28,TGTGCCAGCAGTTGGGACAGACGCACAGATACGCAGTATTTT,CASSWDRRTDTQYF
TRBJ2-2,-,-,TRBV4-3,TGCGCCAGCAGCCAAGTATTAACTTGGGCCGGGGAGCTGTTTTTT,CASSQVLTWAGELFF
TRBJ1-1,-,-,TRBV5-1,TGCGCCAGCAGCCCGGATGGCAGGGGTGAAGCTTTCTTT,CASSPDGRGEAFF
TRBJ2-3,TRBD2,-,TRBV30,TGTGCCTGGAGTCCCACGGGACTAGGAGATACGCAGTATTTT,CAWSPTGLGDTQYF
TRBJ1-1,TRBD1,-,TRBV5-1,TGCGCCAGCAGCCAGGGGGCTATGAACACTGAAGCTTTCTTT,CASSQGAMNTEAFF
TRBJ1-1,TRBD1,-,TRBV4-1,TGCGCCAGCAGCCCGGGACAGGGGATGAACACTGAAGCTTTCTTT,CASSPGQGMNTEAFF
TRBJ1-4,TRBD1,-,TRBV2,TGTGCCAGCAGCCCGGGACAGCTCTCAACTAATGAAAAACTGTTTTTT,CASSPGQLSTNEKLFF
TRBJ2-7,TRBD1,-,TRBV6-1,TGTGCCAGCAGTGACATGCCAGGGGGATACTACGAGCAGTACTTC,CASSDMPGGYYEQYF
TRBJ2-1,-,-,TRBV5-6,TGTGCCAGCAGCTCGGGACTCCGCTACAATGAGCAGTTCTTC,CASSSGLRYNEQFF
TRBJ2-3,TRBD2,-,TRBV19,TGTGCCAGTAGCCTTAGCGGGGGCATCACAGATACGCAGTATTTT,CASSLSGGITDTQYF
TRBJ2-7,-,-,TRBV5-1,TGCGCCAGCAGCTTGGAAGGGAAGACCTACGAGCAGTACTTC,CASSLEGKTYEQYF
TRBJ1-3,-,-,TRBV18,TGTGCCAGCTCACCACGAACAGACTCTGGAAACACCATATATTTT,CASSPRTDSGNTIYF
TRBJ1-2,TRBD1,-,TRBV15,TGTGCCACCAGCCCGAGGGGGCAGGTCATCTATGGCTACACCTTC,CATSPRGQVIYGYTF
TRBJ1-5,-,-,TRBV4-1,TGCGCCAGCAGCCAAGATGCGGAGGATCCCCAGCATTTT,CASSQDAEDPQHF
TRBJ2-1,-,-,TRBV6-1,TGTGCGTTAAGCCCACACCCGAATGAGCAGTTCTTC,CALSPHPNEQFF
TRBJ1-1,TRBD1,-,TRBV12-5,TGTGCTAGTGGTCCGGGGACAGGGGCTAACACTGAAGCTTTCTTT,CASGPGTGANTEAFF